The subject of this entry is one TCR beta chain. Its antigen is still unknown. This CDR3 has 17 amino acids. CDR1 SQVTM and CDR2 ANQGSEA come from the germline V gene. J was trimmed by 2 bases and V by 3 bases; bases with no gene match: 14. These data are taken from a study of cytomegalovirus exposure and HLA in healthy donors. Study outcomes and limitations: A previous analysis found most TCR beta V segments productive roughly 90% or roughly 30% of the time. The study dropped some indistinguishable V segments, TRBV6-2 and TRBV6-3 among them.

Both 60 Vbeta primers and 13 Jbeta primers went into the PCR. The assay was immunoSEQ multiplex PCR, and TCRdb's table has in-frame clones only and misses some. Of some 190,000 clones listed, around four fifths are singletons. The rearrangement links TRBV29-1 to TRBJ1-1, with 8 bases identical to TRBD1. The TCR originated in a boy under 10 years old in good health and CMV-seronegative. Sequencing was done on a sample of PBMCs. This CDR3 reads CSVDRFGQGGSNTEAFF. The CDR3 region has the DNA TGCAGCGTTGATAGGTTTGGACAGGGAGGATCCAACACTGAAGCTTTCTTT.